This T cell receptor beta chain was captured in a study of shared clonotypes between healthy human individuals. Study-wide points: Among the subsets, naive ones generally showed larger estimated richness than memory ones.

Data came from immunoSEQ multiplex PCR; TCRdb stores just in-frame clones and leaves some out. The sample lists 2 million or so clones; roughly 95% were seen once. Donors were healthy HIV-negative adults without recently reported acute infections or vaccinations. Adults of Caucasian background living in Nashville, Tennessee made up all donors. Trimming took off 3 bases at V and 2 bases at J, with 16 bases between the two ends. The CDR3 runs to 15 residues. Germline CDR1 GTSNPN, CDR2 SVGIG (reference sequence). With respect to this clone: Its cognate antigen is unknown.

The specimen sequenced was naive CD4+ T cells sorted from blood. Noted subset: CD45RA+ positively selected. The J gene is TRBJ2-5, the V gene TRBV30; D remains unclear. This receptor was obtained from a man younger than 35 in good health. CDR3 loop: CAWSPPGKAQETQYF. CDR3 coding DNA: TGTGCCTGGAGCCCACCCGGTAAAGCGCAAGAGACCCAGTACTTC. Looking up the rest from reference TRBV30 and TRBJ2-5 gives the full variable domain: SQTIHQWPATLVQPVGSPLSLECTVEGTSNPNLYWYRQAAGRGLQLLFYSVGIGQISSEVPQNLSASRPQDRQFILSSKKLLLSDSGFYLCAWSPPGKAQETQYFGPGTRLLVL.